These 21 T cell receptor beta chains were all obtained from the same sample, sequenced in a study of blood T cell repertoires in COVID-19. Using immunoSEQ multiplex PCR, the repertoire was profiled, and TCRdb retains in-frame clones only, with some absent. The table records approximately 310,000 clones, around nine tenths of them present only once. Specimen: PBMCs or T cells enriched from blood (not recorded which). The receptors were gathered from a man in his sixties who had recovered from COVID-19.

The gene calls are TRBV20-1 and TRBJ1-2, with D maybe TRBD1 (6 bases). From germline, CDR1 is DFQATT and CDR2 SNEGSKA (reference sequence). The CDR3 sequence is 11 residues long. The V gene lost 3 bases and the J gene lost 8 bases, with 10 bases spanning the gap. CDR3 protein: CSARGGLGYTF. CDR3 DNA sequence: TGCAGTGCTAGGGGGGGGCTGGGCTACACCTTC.

The chain employs TRBV4-2 and TRBJ2-5; TRBD2 matches 8 bases. After removal of 0 bases from V and 1 base from J, the junction contained 4 bases not matched to a gene. Germline CDR1 reads LGHNA; CDR2 reads YNFKEQ. This CDR3 spans 16 amino acids. The CDR3 nucleotides read TGTGCCAGCAGCCAAGATCCCAGCGGGAGCCAAGAGACCCAGTACTTC. Translating it yields CASSQDPSGSQETQYF.

V and J are TRBV2 and TRBJ2-6; 10 bases are shared with TRBD1. This CDR3 comprises 16 residues. CDR1 and CDR2 (germline): SNHLY, FYNNEI. Trimming took 6 bases from V and 1 from J; bases not matched to a gene: 3. This CDR3 reads CASRWDRGSGANVLTF. As DNA, the CDR3 is TGTGCCAGCAGGTGGGACAGGGGTTCTGGGGCCAACGTCCTGACTTTC.

This clone was detected only once. CDR3: CASSHTGGRSDTGELFF. The CDR3 nucleotides are TGTGCCAGCAGCCACACAGGGGGACGTTCGGACACCGGGGAGCTGTTTTTT. The chain combines TRBV3-1 (or the pseudogene TRBV3-2) with TRBJ2-2; 8 nucleotides align to TRBD1. CDR1 and CDR2 (germline): LGHDT, YNNKEL (reference sequence). This CDR3 spans 17 amino acids. Trimming cost V 3 bases and J 3 bases; bases outside gene matches: 9.

This chain joins TRBV4-1 and TRBJ2-3; D is undetermined. This CDR3 is built from 14 residues. The germline CDR1 and CDR2 sequences are MGHRA and YSYEKL. Trimming pared 0 bases from V and 2 bases from J, leaving 6 bases between. The CDR3 region has the DNA TGCGCCAGCAGCCAAGATCTTTACACAGATACGCAGTATTTT. As protein: CASSQDLYTDTQYF.

This clone has a handful of counts. V and J are TRBV2 and TRBJ1-5; 10 nucleotides align to TRBD1. Germline trimming cut 3 bases from V and 2 bases from J; bases unmatched to any gene: 1. In germline, CDR1 is SNHLY, CDR2 FYNNEI. The CDR3 length is 15 residues. CDR3 sequence reads: CASSEGTGGNQPQHF. CDR3 bases: TGTGCCAGCAGTGAGGGGACAGGGGGCAATCAGCCCCAGCATTTT.

This chain links TRBV30 with TRBJ1-5; 9 bases map to TRBD1. The CDR3 has 16 amino acids. The junction had 8 bases not matched to a gene; V was cut back by 2 bases and J by 3 bases. Germline CDR1 reads GTSNPN; CDR2 reads SVGIG (reference sequence). CDR3 residues: CAWSIQGAGVNQPQHF. CDR3 in DNA: TGTGCCTGGAGTATACAGGGGGCGGGGGTCAATCAGCCCCAGCATTTT.

V is TRBV19 and J is TRBJ2-2; 9 bases agree with TRBD1. V dropped 7 bases and J dropped 4; count of bases not matched to a gene: 4. Per the germline V gene, CDR1 is LNHDA and CDR2 is SQIVND (reference sequence). The CDR3 covers 14 residues. The CDR3 DNA is TGTGCCAGTACCAAGGACAGGGGCACCGGGGAGCTGTTTTTT. Translated, it gives CASTKDRGTGELFF.

The rearrangement uses TRBV28 and TRBJ2-7; a possible D gene is TRBD1 (5 bases). The CDR3 sequence is 16 residues long. Germline V gene lookup returns CDR1 MDHEN and CDR2 SYDVKM. Trimming pared 2 bases from V and 0 bases from J, leaving 14 bases between. The CDR3 is CASSLGPDIRSYEQYF. CDR3 DNA sequence: TGTGCCAGCAGTTTAGGGCCGGACATCCGCTCCTACGAGCAGTACTTC.

This clone was seen only a few times. The V and J genes are TRBV10-3 and TRBJ1-5; tentative D call: TRBD1 (5 bases). The CDR3 consists of 13 residues. V lost 11 bases, J lost 4 bases, and 15 bases lay in between. Per germline, CDR1 ENHRY and CDR2 SYGVKD. The CDR3 here is CASTGQVNQPQHF. The CDR3 nucleotides are TGTGCCTCAACAGGACAAGTGAATCAGCCCCAGCATTTT.

The CDR3 reads CASSRDRGLETEAFF. The CDR3 DNA follows: TGTGCCAGCAGCAGGGACAGGGGCTTGGAGACTGAAGCTTTCTTT. The gene calls are TRBV5-4 and TRBJ1-1; 10 bases line up with TRBD1. The V and J ends lost 4 bases and 5 bases, in that order; junction bases with no gene match: 8. This CDR3 region has 15 residues. Germline V gene data show CDR1 as SGHNT and CDR2 as YYREEE (reference sequence).

Comments on this clone: Distinct nucleotide sequences in the sample also encode this CDR3. The chain links TRBV28 to TRBJ1-2, with no clear D. Germline CDR1 and CDR2: MDHEN and SYDVKM. The V end was cut by 2 bases, the J end by 4 bases, with 8 bases between. The length of the CDR3 is 13 residues. CDR3: CASSLEGPYGYTF. In nucleotides, the CDR3 is TGTGCCAGCAGTTTAGAGGGTCCCTATGGCTACACCTTC.

This clone was detected only a few times. This sequence joins TRBV27 and TRBJ1-1; D is unresolved. This CDR3 spans 14 amino acids. V was shortened by 0 bases and J by 1 base, with 6 bases between the two germline ends. Germline V gene sequence: CDR1 MNHEY, CDR2 SMNVEV (reference sequence). Written as DNA, the CDR3 is TGTGCCAGCAGTTTATCAACCGGGAACACTGAAGCTTTCTTT. Its protein is CASSLSTGNTEAFF.

The chain uses TRBV5-6 and TRBJ1-1; a weak D match, TRBD1 (5 bases). Germline V gene lookup returns CDR1 SGHDT and CDR2 YYEEEE. V gave up 2 bases and J gave up 2 bases, with 10 bases separating them. The CDR3 is 14 residues long. CDR3 bases: TGTGCCAGCAGCTTCTGGGGCGGTAACACTGAAGCTTTCTTT. Its translation is CASSFWGGNTEAFF.

This clone has only one observation. The chain employs TRBV10-1 and TRBJ2-3, with D possibly TRBD2 on 6 matching bases. This CDR3 is 14 amino acids long. V shed 3 bases and J shed 10 bases, with 17 bases lying between them. CDR1 is WNHNN and CDR2 is SYGVQD in the germline V gene (reference sequence). The CDR3 DNA reads as TGCGCCAGCAGTGACGGGAGCGCAACAGGAGCGCAGTATTTT. It encodes CASSDGSATGAQYF.

The chain links TRBV19 to TRBJ2-2; 9 bases match TRBD1. The CDR3 has 14 amino acids. Germline loops: CDR1 LNHDA, CDR2 SQIVND (reference sequence). Trimming removed 10 bases from V and 6 bases from J; junction bases left unmatched: 9. In nucleotides, the CDR3 is TGTGCCACCGGATTAACAGGGGGCTCCGGGGAGCTGTTTTTT. This gives the protein CATGLTGGSGELFF.

V usage is TRBV18 and J usage is TRBJ2-1; TRBD2 might be the D (5 bases). Between the trimmed V and J ends, which lost 5 bases and 5 bases, there was a span of 7 bases. Germline V lookup: CDR1 KGHSH, CDR2 LQKENI. This CDR3 region has 12 residues. The CDR3 bases are TGTGCCAGCTCATTACTAGACAATGAGCAGTTCTTC. Protein product: CASSLLDNEQFF.

The genes are TRBV6-5 and TRBJ2-7, with unresolved D. Per germline, CDR1 MNHEY and CDR2 SVGAGI. The CDR3 is 12 residues long. V dropped 0 bases and J dropped 7 bases, with 7 bases sitting between them. Written as DNA, the CDR3 is TGTGCCAGCAGTTACTCCTCCGGGGAGCAGTACTTC. It encodes CASSYSSGEQYF.

The chain links TRBV25-1 to TRBJ2-7; 11 bases fit TRBD2. The V and J ends lost 7 bases and 5 bases, in that order; junction bases with no gene match: 4. The germline CDR1 and CDR2 sequences are MGHDK and SYGVNS. The CDR3 spans 13 residues. The CDR3 nucleotides are TGTGCCAGCATAGGTAGCGGGAGGGACGAGCAGTACTTC. Translation gives CASIGSGRDEQYF.

The CDR3 spells CASSLGQGAREQFF. The CDR3, as DNA: TGTGCCAGCAGCTTGGGACAGGGGGCGCGGGAGCAGTTCTTC. V gene TRBV5-6 combines with J gene TRBJ2-1, with TRBD1 matching 10 bases. The length of the CDR3 is 14 residues. Germline-derived CDR1 and CDR2 are SGHDT and YYEEEE. The ends lost 0 bases at V and 10 bases at J; junction bases unmatched: 4. Together with reference TRBV5-6 and TRBJ2-1, the CDR3 gives the full variable domain: DAGVTQSPTHLIKTRGQQVTLRCSPKSGHDTVSWYQQALGQGPQFIFQYYEEEERQRGNFPDRFSGHQFPNYSSELNVNALLLGDSALYLCASSLGQGAREQFFGPGTRLTVL.

The rearrangement uses TRBV24-1 and TRBJ2-5; TRBD2 aligns across 13 bases. The CDR3 extends over 19 amino acids. The germline V gene encodes CDR1 KGHDR and CDR2 SFDVKD. J lost 5 bases, V lost 4 bases, and 15 bases had no gene match. CDR3 DNA: TGTGCCACCAGTGACTTGGGACTAGCGGGGCATCCCGGGGGGGAGACCCAGTACTTC. This codes for CATSDLGLAGHPGGETQYF.